This record looks at one TCR beta chain sequence and its context. What it binds is unknown. This specimen comes from a study of identifying expanded T cells in peripheral blood. Study findings and constraints: Differentially abundant clones: around 1.2 between replicates, roughly 16 at approximately two weeks, around 20 at four. Variance in clone template counts between approximately 2-week samples significantly increased with total template count across all healthy donors.

This CDR3 has 15 residues. The V gene lost 0 bases and the J gene lost 1 base, with 9 bases spanning the gap. Germline V lookup: CDR1 GTSNPN, CDR2 SVGIG (reference sequence). The data were produced by immunoSEQ multiplex PCR, yet TCRdb's version contains in-frame clones alone and is incomplete. The sample carries 75,000 to 90,000 clones, around 90% recorded once. The chain has TRBV30 and TRBJ2-2; D is unclear. The sequence came from a person aged 18 to 70 in good health. The sample was blood. The CDR3 region is CAWSVGVGNTGELFF. For the CDR3, the DNA is TGTGCCTGGAGTGTCGGTGTAGGGAACACCGGGGAGCTGTTTTTT.